The present entry profiles one T cell receptor beta chain with its context. The data were obtained in a study of cytomegalovirus exposure and HLA in healthy donors. The PCR employed 60 Vbeta primers together with 13 Jbeta primers. Generated by immunoSEQ multiplex PCR, the TCRdb table keeps only in-frame clones and is missing some. The sample records some 140,000 clones, 79% being singletons. Germline CDR1 is MDHEN and CDR2 is SYDVKM. V was clipped by 5 bases and J by 0 bases, with 17 bases between them. The CDR3 has 16 residues. Sequences were obtained from PBMCs. The rearrangement uses TRBV28 and TRBJ2-7; a possible D gene is TRBD1 (5 bases). The sequence derives from a man aged 40-55 years in good health and CMV-seropositive. DNA of the CDR3: TGTGCCAGCAGTCGCGCCTATTCGACAGCCTCCTACGAGCAGTACTTC. It is translated as CASSRAYSTASYEQYF.